The 27 T cell receptor beta chains below were found in one sample sequenced in a study of beta chain features in type 1 diabetes. Since all of the isolated RNA was reverse transcribed, expressed TCRB transcripts were what got sequenced. Produced via immunoSEQ multiplex PCR; TCRdb's table is partial and in-frame only. The profile shows about 620,000 clones, 15% to 19% of them singletons. Specimen: naive CD4+ T cells from blood. The receptors shown here come from a man between 18 and 35 years old in good health.

The V call is TRBV27, the J call TRBJ2-1; 13 bases align to TRBD2. V shed 2 bases and J 5 bases; nucleotides not matched to a gene: 15. The germline CDR1 and CDR2 sequences are MNHEY and SMNVEV (reference sequence). The CDR3 loop spans 20 amino acids. The CDR3 reads CASSLKIGWTSGSPNNEQFF. CDR3 bases: TGTGCCAGCAGTTTAAAAATCGGTTGGACTAGCGGGAGTCCCAACAATGAGCAGTTCTTC.

In its sample, this clone was seen a few times. The gene calls are TRBV5-1 and TRBJ1-1; 7 nucleotides agree with TRBD1. The CDR3 spans 13 residues. CDR1 and CDR2 (germline): SGHRS, YFSETQ. V shed 7 bases, J shed 1 base, and the junction held 4 bases outside the gene matches. DNA for the CDR3: TGCGCCAGCGACAGGGCCCGGAACACTGAAGCTTTCTTT. Translated: CASDRARNTEAFF.

This clone has a handful of counts. The CDR3 DNA is TGTGCCAGCAGCTGGACAGCTAACTATGGCTACACCTTC. Residues: CASSWTANYGYTF. The gene calls are TRBV6-1 and TRBJ1-2, with a possible D match to TRBD1 (6 bases). Deletions cut 6 bases from V and 0 bases from J, with 8 bases between. The CDR3 consists of 13 residues. CDR1 MNHNS and CDR2 SASEGT come from the germline V gene.

Only a few counts were recorded for this clone. V usage is TRBV5-4 and J usage is TRBJ2-1; maybe TRBD1 (6 bases). The CDR3 loop spans 14 amino acids. Trimming stripped 3 bases from V and 0 bases from J, with 7 bases between. In germline, CDR1 is SGHNT, CDR2 YYREEE (reference sequence). The chain's CDR3 is CASSWTVSYNEQFF. In DNA form, the CDR3 reads TGTGCCAGCAGCTGGACAGTCTCCTACAATGAGCAGTTCTTC.

This clone was picked up a small number of times. The rearrangement uses TRBV2 and TRBJ2-7, with TRBD1 matching over 11 bases. The CDR3 contains 18 residues. With V trimmed by 6 bases and J by 6 bases, 19 bases remained unmatched. CDR1 SNHLY and CDR2 FYNNEI come from the germline V gene. This CDR3 is CASRSDRGRAGASGEQYF. The CDR3 DNA follows: TGTGCCAGCAGATCGGACAGGGGGCGAGCGGGAGCCTCTGGCGAGCAGTACTTC.

This clone was observed a few times. The rearrangement joins TRBV7-2 to TRBJ2-1, with TRBD2 identical over 10 bases. The CDR3 consists of 14 residues. V lost 2 bases, J lost 6 bases, and 1 base stayed unmatched. CDR1 is SGHTA, CDR2 FQGNSA, per germline. The CDR3 reads CASSLLAGVNEQFF. The CDR3 DNA follows: TGTGCCAGCAGCTTACTAGCGGGGGTCAATGAGCAGTTCTTC.

This clone occurred a few times. This rearrangement joins TRBV15 to TRBJ1-4; D remains ambiguous. The CDR3 extends over 15 amino acids. Germline CDR1 reads LNHNV; CDR2 reads YYDKDF (reference sequence). V gave up 5 bases and J gave up 2 bases, with 12 bases separating them. In nucleotides, the CDR3 is TGTGCCACCAGCCCAAGACGTTCGACTAATGAAAAACTGTTTTTT. Translated, it gives CATSPRRSTNEKLFF.

The table lists this clone with a count of one. CDR3 sequence reads: CSVDWSARPRETQYF. DNA for the CDR3: TGCAGCGTTGATTGGTCGGCCCGACCCCGAGAGACCCAGTACTTC. The chain joins TRBV29-1 to TRBJ2-5; no clear D gene. Trimming cost V 3 bases and J 4 bases, with 18 bases left between them. Per the germline V gene, CDR1 is SQVTM and CDR2 is ANQGSEA. The CDR3 is made up of 15 amino acids.

This sequence joins TRBV4-3 and TRBJ1-2; D gene unclear. This CDR3 comprises 14 residues. The ends were cut back, 3 bases at V and 5 bases at J, with 13 bases in the middle. Germline CDR1 reads LGHNA; CDR2 reads YSLEER. The CDR3 region has the DNA TGCGCCAGCAGCCAGGGAAAGGGTGGTTATGGCTACACCTTC. This gives the protein CASSQGKGGYGYTF.

In its sample, this clone was seen a few times. This chain connects TRBV5-1 to TRBJ2-1; the match to TRBD1 covers 7 bases. Losses at the gene ends were 2 bases for V and 7 bases for J; bases not matched to a gene: 9. The germline V gene encodes CDR1 SGHRS and CDR2 YFSETQ. This CDR3 comprises 15 residues. The CDR3 region has the DNA TGCGCCAGCAGCTTTACACAGGGGTCGTATAATGAGCAGTTCTTC. This encodes CASSFTQGSYNEQFF.

In this sample, this clone turned up a few times. The CDR3, as DNA: TGTGCCAGCTCACCATTGGGACAGGGCCGAGGCTACACCTTC. This sequence encodes CASSPLGQGRGYTF. The rearrangement uses TRBV18 and TRBJ1-2; 9 bases line up with TRBD1. CDR3 length: 14 residues. The trim removed 2 bases at V and 8 bases at J, leaving 6 bases unmatched. Germline loops: CDR1 KGHSH, CDR2 LQKENI.

The gene calls are TRBV5-1 and TRBJ1-4, with 10 nucleotides matching TRBD1. CDR3 length: 16 amino acids. Germline loops: CDR1 SGHRS, CDR2 YFSETQ. The ends lost 3 bases at V and 7 bases at J; junction bases unmatched: 9. The CDR3, as DNA: TGCGCCAGCAGCTCGACAGGACAGGGGGAGGGTGAAAAACTGTTTTTT. Translating it yields CASSSTGQGEGEKLFF.

The rearrangement uses TRBV4-2 and TRBJ2-3; D call uncertain. This CDR3 comprises 15 residues. With 0 bases removed from V and 2 bases from J, the gap between germline ends came to 9 bases. Germline V gene sequence: CDR1 LGHNA, CDR2 YNFKEQ. CDR3: CASSQDADHTDTQYF. CDR3 bases: TGTGCCAGCAGCCAAGATGCGGACCACACAGATACGCAGTATTTT.

This clone has more than one count but fewer than ten. The chain has TRBV5-4 and TRBJ1-2; tentative D call: TRBD1 (6 bases). The germline V and J ends were trimmed by 3 bases and 6 bases, with 18 bases remaining between them. In germline, CDR1 is SGHNT, CDR2 YYREEE (reference sequence). The CDR3 contains 15 residues. The chain's CDR3 is CASSSLQGSRDGYTF. CDR3 coding DNA: TGTGCCAGCAGCTCCCTACAGGGCTCGAGGGATGGCTACACCTTC.

The V gene is TRBV4-1, the J gene TRBJ2-5; the match to TRBD2 covers 12 bases. CDR1 and CDR2 (germline): MGHRA, YSYEKL. This CDR3 has 14 amino acids. The V segment lost 6 bases and the J segment 3 bases; nucleotides outside the gene matches: 2. The CDR3 protein is CASRLAGGEETQYF. The CDR3 nucleotides are TGCGCCAGCAGACTAGCGGGAGGAGAAGAGACCCAGTACTTC.

The chain employs TRBV9 and TRBJ1-2; 8 bases match TRBD1. J was trimmed by 4 bases and V by 0 bases; bases with no gene match: 2. Germline V gene sequence: CDR1 SGDLS, CDR2 YYNGEE. The CDR3 is 14 amino acids. This CDR3 is CASSVGDRIYGYTF. The CDR3 DNA sequence: TGTGCCAGCAGCGTAGGGGACAGGATCTATGGCTACACCTTC.

This clone has more than one count but fewer than ten. The rearrangement links TRBV4-1 to TRBJ2-5; TRBD2 agrees at 7 bases. The germline gives CDR1 MGHRA, CDR2 YSYEKL. V shed 3 bases, J shed 1 base, and the junction held 14 bases outside the gene matches. CDR3 length: 18 residues. The CDR3 here is CASSQTLAALGIQETQYF. The CDR3 nucleotides are TGCGCCAGCAGCCAGACCCTAGCGGCCCTGGGGATCCAAGAGACCCAGTACTTC.

This clone came up a few times. This chain links TRBV5-1 with TRBJ1-6; a weak D match, TRBD1 (5 bases). CDR1 and CDR2 from the germline V gene are SGHRS and YFSETQ. V dropped 4 bases and J dropped 9 bases, with 14 bases sitting between them. The CDR3 runs to 14 residues. The CDR3 reads CASSRKTEGSPLHF. The CDR3 DNA is TGCGCCAGCAGCCGAAAGACAGAAGGTTCACCCCTCCACTTT.

This chain links TRBV11-2 with TRBJ1-5, with unresolved D. Germline V gene data show CDR1 as SGHAT and CDR2 as FQNNGV. The CDR3 runs 17 residues. V lost 0 bases, J lost 0 bases, and 12 bases lay in between. The CDR3: CASSLDNTQFSNQPQHF. The CDR3 region has the DNA TGTGCCAGCAGCTTAGATAATACCCAATTTAGCAATCAGCCCCAGCATTTT.

Only a few counts were recorded for this clone. V is TRBV4-3 and J is TRBJ1-3; the D gene is possibly TRBD1 (6 bases). V lost 0 bases and J lost 4, with 10 bases in between. The CDR3 is made up of 15 amino acids. Germline CDR1 LGHNA, CDR2 YSLEER. The CDR3 coding sequence is TGCGCCAGCAGCCAAGAACAGGGTCGGGGAAACACCATATATTTT. Protein product: CASSQEQGRGNTIYF.

This chain joins TRBV11-3 and TRBJ2-1; 7 bases align to TRBD1. This CDR3 is 13 amino acids long. Losses at the gene ends were 5 bases for V and 9 bases for J; bases not matched to a gene: 7. The germline CDR1 and CDR2 sequences are SGHNT and YENEEA. The chain's CDR3 is CASSPTGAPEQFF. CDR3 DNA sequence: TGTGCCAGCAGCCCCACAGGGGCCCCTGAGCAGTTCTTC.

This clone was counted only a few times. This chain connects TRBV1 to TRBJ2-2; no DNA check was done on the table's D call, TRBD2. TRBV1 is a pseudogene. The CDR3 consists of 16 residues. CDR3 in amino acids: CTSSQEEPSGGGELFF. The CDR3 region has the DNA TGCACCAGCAGCCAAGAAGAACCGTCCGGTGGCGGGGAGCTGTTTTTT.

The V and J genes are TRBV9 and TRBJ2-1; 8 bases map to TRBD2. Unmatched junction bases numbered 12, after V lost 0 bases and J lost 1 base. The CDR3 has 19 residues. Germline CDR1 reads SGDLS; CDR2 reads YYNGEE. DNA of the CDR3: TGTGCCAGCAGCGTAGCGGGAGGGGTTGGTTTCGAATCCTACAATGAGCAGTTCTTC. Residues: CASSVAGGVGFESYNEQFF.

The table lists this clone with a few counts. The chain recombines TRBV7-2 with TRBJ2-4; 10 bases fit TRBD1. The V and J ends lost 5 bases and 9 bases, in that order; junction bases with no gene match: 7. Per the germline V gene, CDR1 is SGHTA and CDR2 is FQGNSA. This CDR3 region has 14 residues. The CDR3 DNA is TGTGCCAGCAGCAGGGACAGGGGTATTCGCATTCAGTACTTC. Encoded protein: CASSRDRGIRIQYF.

The gene calls are TRBV18 and TRBJ1-3; unclear D gene. V was trimmed by 3 bases and J by 0 bases, leaving 12 bases between them. The germline V gene has CDR1 KGHSH and CDR2 LQKENI. The CDR3 loop spans 16 amino acids. CDR3 nucleotide sequence: TGTGCCAGCTCACCTAAGGTGACCACCTCTGGAAACACCATATATTTT. Translating it yields CASSPKVTTSGNTIYF. Full variable domain (rest looked up from reference TRBV18 and TRBJ1-3): NAGVMQNPRHLVRRRGQEARLRCSPMKGHSHVYWYRQLPEEGLKFMVYLQKENIIDESGMPKERFSAEFPKEGPSILRIQQVVRGDSAAYFCASSPKVTTSGNTIYFGEGSWLTVV.

The chain is built from TRBV28 and TRBJ1-3, with D unclear. The CDR3 totals 12 residues. CDR1 and CDR2 (germline): MDHEN, SYDVKM. The V and J ends lost 3 bases and 5 bases respectively, with 5 bases between them. CDR3 nucleotide sequence: TGTGCCAGCAGTTTCCCTAGAAACACCATATATTTT. It translates to CASSFPRNTIYF.

The chain has TRBV7-9 and TRBJ2-5; 9 nucleotides agree with TRBD1. Per germline, CDR1 SEHNR and CDR2 FQNEAQ (reference sequence). The CDR3 spans 15 residues. Trimming took 4 bases from V and 3 from J; bases not matched to a gene: 6. In DNA form, the CDR3 reads TGTGCCAGCAGCTCAATTACAGGGGGCAAAGAGACCCAGTACTTC. Amino acids: CASSSITGGKETQYF.